The 8 T cell receptor beta chains below all came from one sample that was sequenced in a study of blood T cell repertoires in COVID-19 (dated by TCRdb to 2020 to 2022). The method behind the library was the immunoSEQ multiplex PCR assay. In TCRdb, the immuneACCESS table is reduced to in-frame sequences with V and J assigned. These tables do not hold every clone; where another copy was compared, an unresolved V gene accounts for under half, and the others remain unexplained. The sample yields some 70,000 clones; roughly 84% were counted once. 6.6% of the sample comes from the top ten. The specimen was peripheral blood. All receptors derive from a man aged 50 to 59 with active COVID-19.

The J gene is TRBJ1-4, the V gene TRBV7-9, with TRBD1 matching over 8 bases. Germline V lookup: CDR1 SEHNR, CDR2 FQNEAQ (reference sequence). This CDR3 comprises 15 residues. J gave up 3 bases and V 5 bases, and 5 bases lay outside the gene matches. CDR3 amino acids: CASSQGANPNEKLFF. Written as DNA, the CDR3 is TGTGCCAGCAGCCAGGGGGCAAATCCTAATGAAAAACTGTTTTTT.

V is TRBV29-1 and J is TRBJ1-3; the D gene is possibly TRBD1 (5 bases). The CDR3 consists of 13 residues. The V end was cut by 5 bases, the J end by 3 bases, with 11 bases between. The germline V gene has CDR1 SQVTM and CDR2 ANQGSEA. The CDR3 loop reads CSVRGSGGNTIYF. The CDR3 bases are TGCAGCGTTCGGGGGTCGGGTGGAAACACCATATATTTT.

The table lists this clone with a few counts. This sequence joins TRBV28 and TRBJ1-1, with 10 bases that match TRBD1. The junction had 12 bases not matched to a gene; V was cut back by 6 bases and J by 8 bases. Germline lookup yields CDR1 MDHEN and CDR2 SYDVKM. The CDR3 contains 15 residues. CDR3 sequence reads: CASSPGTGEVLEAFF. CDR3 DNA: TGTGCCAGCAGCCCCGGGACAGGGGAAGTATTGGAAGCTTTCTTT.

V gene TRBV21-1 combines with J gene TRBJ1-1; no DNA check was done on the table's D call, TRBD1. TRBV21-1 is a documented pseudogene. CDR3 length equals 14 residues. The CDR3 spells CASSKLPGGTEAFF. CDR3 coding DNA: TGTGCCAGCAGCAAACTTCCAGGGGGTACTGAAGCTTTCTTT.

This sequence joins TRBV7-2 and TRBJ1-6, with 7 bases identical to TRBD1. CDR1 and CDR2 (germline): SGHTA, FQGNSA. The V segment lost 6 bases and the J segment 0 bases; nucleotides outside the gene matches: 2. This CDR3 has 15 amino acids. DNA for the CDR3: TGTGCCAGCAGTTCAGGGGGCTCCTATAATTCACCCCTCCACTTT. Encoded protein: CASSSGGSYNSPLHF.

V usage is TRBV24-1 and J usage is TRBJ2-7, with a possible D match to TRBD1 (6 bases). This CDR3 contains 12 residues. Germline loops: CDR1 KGHDR, CDR2 SFDVKD. V lost 5 bases to trimming and J lost 6 bases, with 10 bases between them. Here the CDR3 reads CATSGDIGEQYF. Written as DNA, the CDR3 is TGTGCCACCAGTGGGGACATCGGCGAGCAGTACTTC.

The chain links TRBV24-1 to TRBJ2-7; TRBD2 aligns across 10 bases. CDR3 length equals 15 residues. Germline V lookup: CDR1 KGHDR, CDR2 SFDVKD. V gave up 4 bases and J gave up 4 bases; unmatched junction bases: 6. This CDR3 is CATSDPRTSGYEQYF. For the CDR3, the DNA is TGTGCCACCAGTGACCCCCGGACTAGCGGTTACGAGCAGTACTTC.

The chain has TRBV4-2 and TRBJ1-6; 9 nucleotides align to TRBD1. With V trimmed by 3 bases and J by 6 bases, 0 bases remained unmatched. The CDR3 runs 14 residues. Germline CDR1 reads LGHNA; CDR2 reads YNFKEQ. The CDR3 sequence is CASSQGQGNSPLHF. As DNA, the CDR3 is TGTGCCAGCAGCCAGGGACAGGGTAATTCACCCCTCCACTTT.